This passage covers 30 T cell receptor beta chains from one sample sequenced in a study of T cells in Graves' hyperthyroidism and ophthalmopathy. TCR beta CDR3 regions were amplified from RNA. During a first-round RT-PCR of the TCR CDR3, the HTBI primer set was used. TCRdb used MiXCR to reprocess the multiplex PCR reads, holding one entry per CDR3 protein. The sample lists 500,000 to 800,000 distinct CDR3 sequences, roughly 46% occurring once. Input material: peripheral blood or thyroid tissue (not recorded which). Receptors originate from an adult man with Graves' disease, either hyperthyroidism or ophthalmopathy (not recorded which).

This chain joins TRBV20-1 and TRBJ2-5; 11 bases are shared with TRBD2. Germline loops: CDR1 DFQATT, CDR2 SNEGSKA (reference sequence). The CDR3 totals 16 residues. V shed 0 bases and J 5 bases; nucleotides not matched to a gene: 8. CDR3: CSARDVAGGLRETQYF. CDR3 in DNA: TGCAGTGCTAGAGATGTAGCGGGAGGGCTCCGGGAGACCCAGTACTTC.

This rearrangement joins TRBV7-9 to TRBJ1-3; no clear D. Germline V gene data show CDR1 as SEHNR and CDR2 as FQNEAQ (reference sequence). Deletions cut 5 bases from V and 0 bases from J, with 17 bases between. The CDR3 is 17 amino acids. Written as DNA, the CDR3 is TGTGCCAGCAGCCAAGATCCCGGCTCATTCTCTGGAAACACCATATATTTT. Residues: CASSQDPGSFSGNTIYF. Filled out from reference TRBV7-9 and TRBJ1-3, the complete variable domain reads DTGVSQNPRHKITKRGQNVTFRCDPISEHNRLYWYRQTLGQGPEFLTYFQNEAQLEKSRLLSDRFSAERPKGSFSTLEIQRTEQGDSAMYLCASSQDPGSFSGNTIYFGEGSWLTVV.

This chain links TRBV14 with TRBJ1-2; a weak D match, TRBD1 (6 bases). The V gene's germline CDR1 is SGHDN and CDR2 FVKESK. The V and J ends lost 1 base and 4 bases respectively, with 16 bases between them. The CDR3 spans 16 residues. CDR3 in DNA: TGTGCCAGCAGCCAAGTCACAGGGAGCGATAGCTATGGCTACACCTTC. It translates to CASSQVTGSDSYGYTF.

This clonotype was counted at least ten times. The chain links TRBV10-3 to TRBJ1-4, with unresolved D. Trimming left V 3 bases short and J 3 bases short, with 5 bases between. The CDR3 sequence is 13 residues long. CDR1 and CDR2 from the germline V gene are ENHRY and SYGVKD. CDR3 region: CAISDRSNEKLFF. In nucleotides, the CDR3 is TGTGCCATCAGTGACAGGTCTAATGAAAAACTGTTTTTT.

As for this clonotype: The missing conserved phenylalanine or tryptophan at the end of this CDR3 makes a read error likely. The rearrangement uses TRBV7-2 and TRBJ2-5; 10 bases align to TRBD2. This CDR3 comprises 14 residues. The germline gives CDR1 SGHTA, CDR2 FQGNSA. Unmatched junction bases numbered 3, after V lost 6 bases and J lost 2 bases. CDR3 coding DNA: TGTGCCAGCAGTTTTAGCGGGGGGCAAGAGACCCAGTACCTC. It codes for CASSFSGGQETQYL.

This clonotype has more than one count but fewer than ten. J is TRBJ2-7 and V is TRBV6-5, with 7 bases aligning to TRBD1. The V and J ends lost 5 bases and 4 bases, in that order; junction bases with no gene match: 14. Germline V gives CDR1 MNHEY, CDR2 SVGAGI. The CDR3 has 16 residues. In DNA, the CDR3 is TGTGCCAGCAGTCCCCGACAGGGTCGAGCGGCATACGAGCAGTACTTC. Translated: CASSPRQGRAAYEQYF.

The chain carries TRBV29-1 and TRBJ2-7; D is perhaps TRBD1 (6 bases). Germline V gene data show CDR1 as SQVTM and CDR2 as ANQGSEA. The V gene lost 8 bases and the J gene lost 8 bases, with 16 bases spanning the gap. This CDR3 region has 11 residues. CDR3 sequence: CSPTRGQQQYF. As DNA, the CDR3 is TGCAGCCCAACCAGGGGACAACAGCAGTACTTC.

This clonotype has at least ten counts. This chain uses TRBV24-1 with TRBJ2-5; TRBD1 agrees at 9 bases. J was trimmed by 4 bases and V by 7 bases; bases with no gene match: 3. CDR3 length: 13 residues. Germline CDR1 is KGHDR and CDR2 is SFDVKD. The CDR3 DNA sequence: TGTGCCACCAGACAGGGGGCCCGAGAGACCCAGTACTTC. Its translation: CATRQGARETQYF.

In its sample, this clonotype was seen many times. The CDR3 here is CAITRGVSYEQYF. CDR3 DNA sequence: TGTGCCATCACCCGGGGGGTATCCTACGAGCAGTACTTC. The genes are TRBV2 and TRBJ2-7; 7 bases map to TRBD2. Germline-derived CDR1 and CDR2 are SNHLY and FYNNEI. V lost 10 bases to trimming and J lost 1 base; unmatched junction nucleotides: 7. The CDR3 contains 13 residues.

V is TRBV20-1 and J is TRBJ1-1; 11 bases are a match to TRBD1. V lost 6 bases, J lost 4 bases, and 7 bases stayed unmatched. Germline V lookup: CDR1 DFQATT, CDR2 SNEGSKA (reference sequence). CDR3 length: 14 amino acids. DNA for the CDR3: TGCAGTGCAACAGGACAGGGGGCGTCCACTGAAGCTTTCTTT. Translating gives CSATGQGASTEAFF.

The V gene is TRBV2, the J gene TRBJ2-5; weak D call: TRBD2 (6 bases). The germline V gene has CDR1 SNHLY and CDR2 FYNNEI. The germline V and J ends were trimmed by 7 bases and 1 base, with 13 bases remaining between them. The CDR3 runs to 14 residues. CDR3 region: CASMKGGPQETQYF. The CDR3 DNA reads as TGTGCCAGCATGAAAGGAGGGCCCCAAGAGACCCAGTACTTC.

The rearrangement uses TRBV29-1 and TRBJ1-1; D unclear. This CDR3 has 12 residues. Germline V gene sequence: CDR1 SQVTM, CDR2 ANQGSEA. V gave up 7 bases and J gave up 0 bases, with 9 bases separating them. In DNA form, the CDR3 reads TGCAGCGGCGAAACAGTGAACACTGAAGCTTTCTTT. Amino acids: CSGETVNTEAFF.

CDR3 sequence: CSARLGPGYEQYF. As DNA, the CDR3 is TGCAGTGCTAGATTAGGCCCTGGCTACGAGCAGTACTTC. The chain has TRBV20-1 and TRBJ2-7; no clear D gene. Deletions cut 2 bases from V and 3 bases from J, with 11 bases between. The CDR3 runs to 13 residues. Germline V gene lookup returns CDR1 DFQATT and CDR2 SNEGSKA (reference sequence).

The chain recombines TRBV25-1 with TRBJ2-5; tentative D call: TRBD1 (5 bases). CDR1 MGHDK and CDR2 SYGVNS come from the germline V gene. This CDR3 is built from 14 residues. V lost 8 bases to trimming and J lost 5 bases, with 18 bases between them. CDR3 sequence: CASLHQGWPETQYF. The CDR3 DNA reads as TGTGCCAGCTTACACCAGGGATGGCCGGAGACCCAGTACTTC.

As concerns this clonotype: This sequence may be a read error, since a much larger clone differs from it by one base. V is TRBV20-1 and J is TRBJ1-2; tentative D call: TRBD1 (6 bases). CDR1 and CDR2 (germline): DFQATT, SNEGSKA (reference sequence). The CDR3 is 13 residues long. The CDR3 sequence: CCARDVGAGGYTF. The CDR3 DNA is TGCTGTGCTAGAGATGTGGGGGCAGGTGGCTACACCTTC.

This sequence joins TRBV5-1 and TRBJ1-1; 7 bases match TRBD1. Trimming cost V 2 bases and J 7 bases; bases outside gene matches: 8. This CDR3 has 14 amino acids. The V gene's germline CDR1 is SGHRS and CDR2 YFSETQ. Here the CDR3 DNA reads TGCGCCAGCAGCTTCGACAGGGTTGGGAATGAAGCTTTCTTT. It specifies CASSFDRVGNEAFF.

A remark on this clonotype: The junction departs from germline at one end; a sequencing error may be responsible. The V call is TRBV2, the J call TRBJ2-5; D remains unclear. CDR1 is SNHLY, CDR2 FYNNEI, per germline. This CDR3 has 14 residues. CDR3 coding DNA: TGTGCCAGCAGCCAAGGATGGTACCAAGAGGCCCAGTACTTC. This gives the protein CASSQGWYQEAQYF.

CDR3 loop: CATSRDSAGIGYGYTIYF. The CDR3 DNA is TGTGCCACCAGCAGAGATTCGGCGGGTATCGGCTATGGCTACACCATATATTTT. V usage is TRBV15 and J usage is TRBJ1-3, with D hard to call. CDR1 LNHNV and CDR2 YYDKDF come from the germline V gene (reference sequence). The ends were cut back, 0 bases at V and 8 bases at J, with 23 bases in the middle. This CDR3 has 18 amino acids.

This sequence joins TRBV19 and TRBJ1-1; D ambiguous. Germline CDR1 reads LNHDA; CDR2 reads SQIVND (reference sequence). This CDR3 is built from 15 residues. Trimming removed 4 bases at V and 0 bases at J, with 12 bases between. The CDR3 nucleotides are TGTGCCAGTAGTACCCCGGGCGACATGAACACTGAAGCTTTCTTT. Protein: CASSTPGDMNTEAFF.

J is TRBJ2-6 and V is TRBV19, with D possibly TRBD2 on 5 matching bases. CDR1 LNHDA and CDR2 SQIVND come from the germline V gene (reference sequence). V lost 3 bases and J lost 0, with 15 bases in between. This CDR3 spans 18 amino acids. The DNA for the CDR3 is TGTGCCAGTAGTATGAGAGGGCGCGGCGACTCTGGGGCCAACGTCCTGACTTTC. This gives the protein CASSMRGRGDSGANVLTF.

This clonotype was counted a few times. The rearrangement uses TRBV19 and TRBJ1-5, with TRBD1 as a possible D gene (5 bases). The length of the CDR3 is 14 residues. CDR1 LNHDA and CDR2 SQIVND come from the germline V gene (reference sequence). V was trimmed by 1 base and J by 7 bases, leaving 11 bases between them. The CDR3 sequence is CASSIVGGRQPQHF. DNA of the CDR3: TGTGCCAGTAGTATAGTGGGGGGACGCCAGCCCCAGCATTTT.

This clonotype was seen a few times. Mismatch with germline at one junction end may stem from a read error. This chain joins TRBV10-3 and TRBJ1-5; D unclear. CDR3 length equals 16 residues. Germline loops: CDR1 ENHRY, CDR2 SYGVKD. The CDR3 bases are TGTGCCAGCAGTGTAAGGGCCTCGGTCTCCAATCAGCCCCAGCATTTT. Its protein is CASSVRASVSNQPQHF.

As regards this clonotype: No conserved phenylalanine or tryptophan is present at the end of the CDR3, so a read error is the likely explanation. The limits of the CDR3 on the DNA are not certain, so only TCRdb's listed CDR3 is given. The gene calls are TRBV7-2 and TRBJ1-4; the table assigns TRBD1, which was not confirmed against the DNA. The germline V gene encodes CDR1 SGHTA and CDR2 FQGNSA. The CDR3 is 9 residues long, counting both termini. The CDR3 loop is CASSPGQGG.

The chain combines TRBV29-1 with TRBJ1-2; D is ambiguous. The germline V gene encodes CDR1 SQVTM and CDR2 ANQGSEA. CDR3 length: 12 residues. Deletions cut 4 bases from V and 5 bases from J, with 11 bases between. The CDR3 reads CSVAWSAYGYTF. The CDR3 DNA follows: TGCAGCGTTGCATGGTCGGCTTATGGCTACACCTTC.

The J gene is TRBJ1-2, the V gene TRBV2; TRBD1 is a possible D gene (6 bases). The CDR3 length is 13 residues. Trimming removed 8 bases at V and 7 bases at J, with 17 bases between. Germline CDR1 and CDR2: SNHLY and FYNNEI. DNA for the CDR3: TGTGCCAGCTCACCAGTACAGGGCCCTGGCTACACCTTC. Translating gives CASSPVQGPGYTF.

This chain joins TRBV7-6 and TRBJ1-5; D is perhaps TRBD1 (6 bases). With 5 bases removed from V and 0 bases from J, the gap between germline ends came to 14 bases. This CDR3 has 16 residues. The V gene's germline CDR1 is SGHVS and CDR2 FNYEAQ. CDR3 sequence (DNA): TGTGCCAGCAGCGTAGAAGGGGGGAATAGCAATCAGCCCCAGCATTTT. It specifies CASSVEGGNSNQPQHF.

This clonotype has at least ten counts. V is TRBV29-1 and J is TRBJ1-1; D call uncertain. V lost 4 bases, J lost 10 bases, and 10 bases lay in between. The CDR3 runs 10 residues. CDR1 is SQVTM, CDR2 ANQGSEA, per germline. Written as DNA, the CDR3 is TGCAGCGTTGGGGATCTGGGAGCTTTCTTT. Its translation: CSVGDLGAFF.

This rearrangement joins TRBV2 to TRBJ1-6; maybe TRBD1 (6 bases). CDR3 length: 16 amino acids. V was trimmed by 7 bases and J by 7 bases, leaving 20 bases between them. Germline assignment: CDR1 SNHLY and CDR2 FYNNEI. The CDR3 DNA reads TGTGCCAGCACCACTGGTCCCGGGACACCCAATTCACCCCTCCACTTT. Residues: CASTTGPGTPNSPLHF.

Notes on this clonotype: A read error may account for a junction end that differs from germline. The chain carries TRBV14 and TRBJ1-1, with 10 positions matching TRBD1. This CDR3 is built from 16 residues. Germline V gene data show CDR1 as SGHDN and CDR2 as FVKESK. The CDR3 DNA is TGTACCAGCAGCCGAATGACAGGGGGCGGGAACACTGAAGCTTTCTTT. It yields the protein CTSSRMTGGGNTEAFF.

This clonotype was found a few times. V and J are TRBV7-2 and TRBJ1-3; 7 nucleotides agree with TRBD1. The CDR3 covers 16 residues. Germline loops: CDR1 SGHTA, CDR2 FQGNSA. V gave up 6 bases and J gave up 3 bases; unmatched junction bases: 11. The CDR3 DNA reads TGTGCCAGCAGTTCATTACAGGGGAAAGTTGGAAACACCATATATTTT. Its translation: CASSSLQGKVGNTIYF.